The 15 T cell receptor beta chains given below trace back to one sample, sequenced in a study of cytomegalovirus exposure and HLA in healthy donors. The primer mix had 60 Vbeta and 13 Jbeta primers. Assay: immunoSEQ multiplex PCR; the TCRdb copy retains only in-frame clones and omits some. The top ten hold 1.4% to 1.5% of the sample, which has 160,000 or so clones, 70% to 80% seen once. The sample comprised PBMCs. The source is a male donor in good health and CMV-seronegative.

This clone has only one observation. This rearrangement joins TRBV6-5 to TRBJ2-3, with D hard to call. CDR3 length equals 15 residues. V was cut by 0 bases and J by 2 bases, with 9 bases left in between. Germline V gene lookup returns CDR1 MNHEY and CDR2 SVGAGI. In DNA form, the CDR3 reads TGTGCCAGCAGTTACTCGGCGGTCAACACAGATACGCAGTATTTT. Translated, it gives CASSYSAVNTDTQYF.

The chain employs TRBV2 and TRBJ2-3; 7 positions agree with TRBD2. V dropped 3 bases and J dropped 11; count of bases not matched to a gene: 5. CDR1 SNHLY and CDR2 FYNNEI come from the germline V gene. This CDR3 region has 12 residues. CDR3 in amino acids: CASSEGGGMQYF. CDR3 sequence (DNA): TGTGCCAGCAGTGAGGGGGGGGGTATGCAGTATTTT.

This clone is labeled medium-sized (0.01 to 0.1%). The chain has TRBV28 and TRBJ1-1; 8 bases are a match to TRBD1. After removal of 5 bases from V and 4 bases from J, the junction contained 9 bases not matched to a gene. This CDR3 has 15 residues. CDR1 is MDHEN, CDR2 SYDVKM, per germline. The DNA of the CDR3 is TGTGCCAGCAGTCCGACAGGGGTGGAGTCCACTGAAGCTTTCTTT. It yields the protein CASSPTGVESTEAFF.

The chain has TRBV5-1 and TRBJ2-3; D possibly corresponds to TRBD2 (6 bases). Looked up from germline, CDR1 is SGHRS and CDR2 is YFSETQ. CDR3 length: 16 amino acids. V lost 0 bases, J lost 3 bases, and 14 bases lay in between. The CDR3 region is CASSLGGLALTDTQYF. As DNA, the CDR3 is TGCGCCAGCAGCTTGGGGGGACTGGCCCTGACAGATACGCAGTATTTT.

The chain's CDR3 is CASNLQGLFMSNQPQHF. CDR3 bases: TGTGCCAGCAATCTACAGGGGCTATTTATGAGCAATCAGCCCCAGCATTTT. V gene TRBV28 combines with J gene TRBJ1-5, with TRBD1 matching over 7 bases. The V gene's germline CDR1 is MDHEN and CDR2 SYDVKM. The ends lost 7 bases at V and 1 base at J; junction bases unmatched: 13. The CDR3 consists of 17 residues.

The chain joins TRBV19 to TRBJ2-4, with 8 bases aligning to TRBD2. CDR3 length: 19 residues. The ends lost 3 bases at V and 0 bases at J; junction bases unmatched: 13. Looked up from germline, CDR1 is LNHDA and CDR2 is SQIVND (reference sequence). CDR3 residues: CASSMGRGDGALAKNIQYF. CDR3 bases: TGTGCCAGTAGTATGGGGCGGGGGGACGGTGCCCTAGCCAAAAACATTCAGTACTTC.

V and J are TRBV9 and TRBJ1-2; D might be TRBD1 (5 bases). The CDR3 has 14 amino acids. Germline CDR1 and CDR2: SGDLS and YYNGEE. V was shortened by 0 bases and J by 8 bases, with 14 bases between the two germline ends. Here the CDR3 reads CASSVGGLNSGYTF. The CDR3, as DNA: TGTGCCAGCAGCGTAGGGGGCCTTAATTCCGGCTACACCTTC.

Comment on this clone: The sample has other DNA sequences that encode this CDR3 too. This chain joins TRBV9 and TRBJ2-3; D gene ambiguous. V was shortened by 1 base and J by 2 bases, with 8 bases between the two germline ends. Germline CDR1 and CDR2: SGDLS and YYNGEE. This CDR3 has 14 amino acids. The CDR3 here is CASSVTSSTDTQYF. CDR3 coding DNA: TGTGCCAGCAGCGTAACTTCCTCCACAGATACGCAGTATTTT.

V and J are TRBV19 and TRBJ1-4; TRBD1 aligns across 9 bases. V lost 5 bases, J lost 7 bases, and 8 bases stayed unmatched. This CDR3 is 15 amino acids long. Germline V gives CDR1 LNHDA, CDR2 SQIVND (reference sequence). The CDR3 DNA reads TGTGCCAGTAGTGTGCCGGGACAGGGAGTTGAAAAACTGTTTTTT. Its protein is CASSVPGQGVEKLFF.

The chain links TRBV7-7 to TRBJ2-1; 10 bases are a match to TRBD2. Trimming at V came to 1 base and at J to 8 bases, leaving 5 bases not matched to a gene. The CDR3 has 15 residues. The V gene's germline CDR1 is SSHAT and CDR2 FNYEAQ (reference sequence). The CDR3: CASSLGLAGEYEQFF. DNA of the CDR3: TGTGCCAGCAGCTTAGGCCTAGCGGGAGAATATGAGCAGTTCTTC.

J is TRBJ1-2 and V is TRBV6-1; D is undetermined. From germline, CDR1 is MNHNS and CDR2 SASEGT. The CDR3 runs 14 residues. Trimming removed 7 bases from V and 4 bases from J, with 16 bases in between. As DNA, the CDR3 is TGTGCCAGCATTACGAGGAGTGGCTCCTATGGCTACACCTTC. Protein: CASITRSGSYGYTF.

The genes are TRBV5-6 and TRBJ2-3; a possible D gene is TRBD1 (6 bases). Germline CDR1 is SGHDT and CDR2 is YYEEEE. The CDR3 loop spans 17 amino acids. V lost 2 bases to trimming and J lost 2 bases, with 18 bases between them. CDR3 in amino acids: CASSFRHATGFTDTQYF. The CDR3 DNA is TGTGCCAGCAGCTTTCGTCACGCGACAGGTTTCACAGATACGCAGTATTTT.

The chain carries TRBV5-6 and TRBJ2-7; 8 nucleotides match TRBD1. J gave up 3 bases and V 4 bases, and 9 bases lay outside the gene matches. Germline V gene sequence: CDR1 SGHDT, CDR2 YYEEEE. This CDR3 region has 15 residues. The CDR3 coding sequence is TGTGCCAGCAGCGATACAGGGGGTACCGTCTACGAGCAGTACTTC. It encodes CASSDTGGTVYEQYF. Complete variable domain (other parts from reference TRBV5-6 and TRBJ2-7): DAGVTQSPTHLIKTRGQQVTLRCSPKSGHDTVSWYQQALGQGPQFIFQYYEEEERQRGNFPDRFSGHQFPNYSSELNVNALLLGDSALYLCASSDTGGTVYEQYFGPGTRLTVT.

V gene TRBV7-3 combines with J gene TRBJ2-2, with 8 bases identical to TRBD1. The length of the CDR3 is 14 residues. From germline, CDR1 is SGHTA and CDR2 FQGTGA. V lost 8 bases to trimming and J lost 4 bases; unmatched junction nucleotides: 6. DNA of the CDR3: TGTGCCAGCCAGGCAGGGGGCGCCACCGGGGAGCTGTTTTTT. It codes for CASQAGGATGELFF.

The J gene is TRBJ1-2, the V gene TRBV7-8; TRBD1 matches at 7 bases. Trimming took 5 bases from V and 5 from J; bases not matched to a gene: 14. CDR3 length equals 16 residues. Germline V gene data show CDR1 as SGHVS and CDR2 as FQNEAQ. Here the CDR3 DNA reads TGTGCCAGCAGCCCACGTGTGGTCAGGGGGTTTTATGGCTACACCTTC. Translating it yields CASSPRVVRGFYGYTF.